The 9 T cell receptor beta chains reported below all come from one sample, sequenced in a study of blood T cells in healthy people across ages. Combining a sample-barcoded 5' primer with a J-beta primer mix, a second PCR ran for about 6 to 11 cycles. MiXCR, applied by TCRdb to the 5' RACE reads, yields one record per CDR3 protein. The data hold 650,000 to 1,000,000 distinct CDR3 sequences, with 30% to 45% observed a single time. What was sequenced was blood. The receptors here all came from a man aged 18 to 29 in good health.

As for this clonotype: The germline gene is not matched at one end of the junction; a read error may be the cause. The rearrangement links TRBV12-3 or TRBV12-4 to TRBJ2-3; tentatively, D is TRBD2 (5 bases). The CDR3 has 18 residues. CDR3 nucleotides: TGTGCCAGCAGCCCCAATACACAGACCTACGCTAGCACAGATACGGAGTATTTT. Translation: CASSPNTQTYASTDTEYF.

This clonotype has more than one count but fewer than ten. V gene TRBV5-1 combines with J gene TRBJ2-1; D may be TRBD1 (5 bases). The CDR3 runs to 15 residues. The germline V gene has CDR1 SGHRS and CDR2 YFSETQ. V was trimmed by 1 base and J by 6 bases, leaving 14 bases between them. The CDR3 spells CASSLYPGSGNEQFF. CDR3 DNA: TGCGCCAGCAGCTTGTACCCAGGGTCGGGCAATGAGCAGTTCTTC.

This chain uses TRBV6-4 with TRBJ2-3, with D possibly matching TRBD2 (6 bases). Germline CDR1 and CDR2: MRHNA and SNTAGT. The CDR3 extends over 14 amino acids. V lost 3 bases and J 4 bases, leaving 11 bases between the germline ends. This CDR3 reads CASSERDSSDTQYF. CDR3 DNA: TGTGCCAGCAGTGAGAGGGACTCCTCAGATACGCAGTATTTT.

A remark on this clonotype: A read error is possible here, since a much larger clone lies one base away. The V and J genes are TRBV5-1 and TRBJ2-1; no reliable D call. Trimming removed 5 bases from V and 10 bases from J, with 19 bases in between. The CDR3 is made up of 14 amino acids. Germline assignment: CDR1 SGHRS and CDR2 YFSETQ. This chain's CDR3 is CASRRDGQTYEQFF. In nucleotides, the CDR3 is TGCGCCAGCAGAAGGGATGGTCAGACCTACGAGCAGTTCTTC.

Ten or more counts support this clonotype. For the CDR3, the DNA is TGCGCCAGCAGCCAAGGAACTCTATACGAGCAGTACTTC. It codes for CASSQGTLYEQYF. This chain uses TRBV4-3 with TRBJ2-7, with D hard to call. Trimming took 1 base from V and 4 from J, leaving 8 bases between them. Germline V gives CDR1 LGHNA, CDR2 YSLEER. CDR3 length: 13 residues.

The CDR3 region is CASSQAGYLQETQYF. CDR3 DNA: TGTGCCAGCAGCCAGGCCGGCTACTTACAAGAGACCCAGTACTTC. The J gene is TRBJ2-5, the V gene TRBV4-2; unclear D gene. The CDR3 length is 15 residues. CDR1 and CDR2 (germline): LGHNA, YNFKEQ. Trimming removed 3 bases at V and 2 bases at J, with 13 bases between.

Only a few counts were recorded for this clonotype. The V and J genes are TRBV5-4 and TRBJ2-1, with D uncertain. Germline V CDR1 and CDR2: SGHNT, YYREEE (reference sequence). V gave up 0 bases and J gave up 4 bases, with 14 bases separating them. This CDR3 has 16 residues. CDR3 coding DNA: TGTGCCAGCAGCTTGGGTGGGGTGGACCTATACAATGAGCAGTTCTTC. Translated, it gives CASSLGGVDLYNEQFF.

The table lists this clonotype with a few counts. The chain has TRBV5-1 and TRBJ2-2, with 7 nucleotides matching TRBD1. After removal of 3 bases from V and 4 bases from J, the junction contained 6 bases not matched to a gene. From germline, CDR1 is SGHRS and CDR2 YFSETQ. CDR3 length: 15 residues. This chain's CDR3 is CASSYDRAPTGELFF. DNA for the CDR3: TGCGCCAGCAGCTACGACAGGGCCCCCACCGGGGAGCTGTTTTTT.

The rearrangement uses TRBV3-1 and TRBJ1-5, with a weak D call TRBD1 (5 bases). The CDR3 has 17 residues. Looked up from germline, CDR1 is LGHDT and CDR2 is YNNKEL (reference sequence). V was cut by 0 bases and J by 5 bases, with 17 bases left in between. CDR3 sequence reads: CASSQDLGSGLYQPQHF. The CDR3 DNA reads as TGTGCCAGCAGCCAAGATCTAGGGTCAGGGCTTTATCAGCCCCAGCATTTT.